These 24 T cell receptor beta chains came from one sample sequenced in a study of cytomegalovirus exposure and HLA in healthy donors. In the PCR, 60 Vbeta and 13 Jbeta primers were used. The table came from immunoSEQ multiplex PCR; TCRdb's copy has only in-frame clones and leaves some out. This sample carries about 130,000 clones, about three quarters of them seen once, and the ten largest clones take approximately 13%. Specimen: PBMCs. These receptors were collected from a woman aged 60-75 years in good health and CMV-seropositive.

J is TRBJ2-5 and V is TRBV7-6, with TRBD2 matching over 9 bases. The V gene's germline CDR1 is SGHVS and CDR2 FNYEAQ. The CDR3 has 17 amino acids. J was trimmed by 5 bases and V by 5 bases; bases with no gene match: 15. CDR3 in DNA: TGTGCCAGCAGCCCCCAACCCCCCCTTACTAGCGGGGAGACCCAGTACTTC. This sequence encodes CASSPQPPLTSGETQYF.

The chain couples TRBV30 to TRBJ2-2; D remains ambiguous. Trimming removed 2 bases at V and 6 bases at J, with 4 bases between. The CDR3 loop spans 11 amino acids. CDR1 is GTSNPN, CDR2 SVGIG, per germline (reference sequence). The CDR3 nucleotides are TGTGCCTGGAGTTATCCCGGGGAGCTGTTTTTT. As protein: CAWSYPGELFF.

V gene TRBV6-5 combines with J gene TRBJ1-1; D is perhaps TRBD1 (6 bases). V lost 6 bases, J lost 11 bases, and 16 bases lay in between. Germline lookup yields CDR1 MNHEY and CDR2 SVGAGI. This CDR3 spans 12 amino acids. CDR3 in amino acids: CASRPLQGTAFF. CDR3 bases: TGTGCCAGCAGACCCCTCCAGGGGACGGCTTTCTTT.

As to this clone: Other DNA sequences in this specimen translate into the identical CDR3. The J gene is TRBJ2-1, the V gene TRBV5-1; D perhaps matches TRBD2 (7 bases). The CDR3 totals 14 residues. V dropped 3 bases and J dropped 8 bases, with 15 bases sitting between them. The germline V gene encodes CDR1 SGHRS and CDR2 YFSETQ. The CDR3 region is CASSSGLGGDEQFF. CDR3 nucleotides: TGCGCCAGCAGCTCCGGACTAGGGGGGGATGAGCAGTTCTTC. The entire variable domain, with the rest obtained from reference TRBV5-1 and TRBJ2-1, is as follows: KAGVTQTPRYLIKTRGQQVTLSCSPISGHRSVSWYQQTPGQGLQFLFEYFSETQRNKGNFPGRFSGRQFSNSRSEMNVSTLELGDSALYLCASSSGLGGDEQFFGPGTRLTVL.

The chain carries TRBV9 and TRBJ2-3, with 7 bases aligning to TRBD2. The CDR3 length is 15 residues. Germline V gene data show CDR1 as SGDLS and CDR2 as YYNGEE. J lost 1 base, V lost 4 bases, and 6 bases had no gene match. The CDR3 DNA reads TGTGCCAGCAGCCCCCGGGGGGACCGCACAGATACGCAGTATTTT. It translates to CASSPRGDRTDTQYF.

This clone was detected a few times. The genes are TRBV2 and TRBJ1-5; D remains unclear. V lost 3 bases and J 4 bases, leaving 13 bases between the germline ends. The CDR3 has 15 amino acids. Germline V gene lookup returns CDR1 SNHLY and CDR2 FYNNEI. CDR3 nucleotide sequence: TGTGCCAGCAGTGAGAGGAAGGCTAATAATCAGCCCCAGCATTTT. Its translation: CASSERKANNQPQHF. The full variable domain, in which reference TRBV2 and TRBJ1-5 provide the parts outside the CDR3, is EPEVTQTPSHQVTQMGQEVILRCVPISNHLYFYWYRQILGQKVEFLVSFYNNEISEKSEIFDDQFSVERPDGSNFTLKIRSTKLEDSAMYFCASSERKANNQPQHFGDGTRLSIL.

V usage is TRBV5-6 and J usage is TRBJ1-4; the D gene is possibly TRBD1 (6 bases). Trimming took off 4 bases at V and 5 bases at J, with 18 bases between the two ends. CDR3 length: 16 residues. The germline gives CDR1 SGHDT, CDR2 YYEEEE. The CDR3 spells CASSLVTGQRNEKLFF. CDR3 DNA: TGTGCCAGCAGCCTGGTTACAGGACAGAGAAATGAAAAACTGTTTTTT.

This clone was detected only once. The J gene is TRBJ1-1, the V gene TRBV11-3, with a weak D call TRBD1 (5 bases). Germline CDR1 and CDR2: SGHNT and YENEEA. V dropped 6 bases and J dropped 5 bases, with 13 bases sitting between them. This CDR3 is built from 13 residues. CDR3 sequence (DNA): TGTGCCAGCAGACTGACAGCGGGGACTGAAGCTTTCTTT. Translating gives CASRLTAGTEAFF.

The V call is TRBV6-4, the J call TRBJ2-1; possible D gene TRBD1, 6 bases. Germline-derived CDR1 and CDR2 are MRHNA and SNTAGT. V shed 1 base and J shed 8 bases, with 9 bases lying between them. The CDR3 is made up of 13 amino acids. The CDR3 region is CASSDLEGDEQFF. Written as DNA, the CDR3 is TGTGCCAGCAGTGACTTAGAGGGGGATGAGCAGTTCTTC.

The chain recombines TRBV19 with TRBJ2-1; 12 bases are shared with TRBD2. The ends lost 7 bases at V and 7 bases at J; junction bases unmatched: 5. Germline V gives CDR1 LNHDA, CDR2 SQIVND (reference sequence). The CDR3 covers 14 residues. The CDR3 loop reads CASTSGGVGNEQFF. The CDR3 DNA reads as TGTGCCAGTACTAGCGGGGGGGTAGGGAATGAGCAGTTCTTC. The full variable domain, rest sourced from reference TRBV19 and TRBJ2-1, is DGGITQSPKYLFRKEGQNVTLSCEQNLNHDAMYWYRQDPGQGLRLIYYSQIVNDFQKGDIAEGYSVSREKKESFPLTVTSAQKNPTAFYLCASTSGGVGNEQFFGPGTRLTVL.

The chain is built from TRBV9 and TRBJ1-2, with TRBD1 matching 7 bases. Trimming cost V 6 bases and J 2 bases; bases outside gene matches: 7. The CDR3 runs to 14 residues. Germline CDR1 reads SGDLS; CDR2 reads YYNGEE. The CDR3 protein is CASTQTGSNYGYTF. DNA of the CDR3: TGTGCCAGCACCCAGACAGGGTCCAACTATGGCTACACCTTC.

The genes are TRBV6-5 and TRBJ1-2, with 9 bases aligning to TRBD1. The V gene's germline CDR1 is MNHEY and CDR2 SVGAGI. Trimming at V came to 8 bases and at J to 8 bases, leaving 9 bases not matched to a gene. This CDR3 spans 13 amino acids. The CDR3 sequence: CASLKQGAWGYTF. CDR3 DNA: TGTGCCAGCCTTAAACAGGGGGCTTGGGGCTACACCTTC.

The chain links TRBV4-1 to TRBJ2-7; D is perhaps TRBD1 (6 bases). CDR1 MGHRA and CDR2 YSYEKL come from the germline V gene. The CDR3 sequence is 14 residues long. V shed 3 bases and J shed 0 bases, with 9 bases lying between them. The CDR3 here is CASSQQGGSYEQYF. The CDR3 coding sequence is TGCGCCAGCAGCCAGCAAGGGGGCTCCTACGAGCAGTACTTC.

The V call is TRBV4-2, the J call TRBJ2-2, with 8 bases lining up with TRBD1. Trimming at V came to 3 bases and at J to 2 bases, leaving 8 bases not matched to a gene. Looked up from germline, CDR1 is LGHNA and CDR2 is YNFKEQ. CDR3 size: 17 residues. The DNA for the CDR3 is TGTGCCAGCAGCCACATTCTGGACAGGGACAACACCGGGGAGCTGTTTTTT. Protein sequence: CASSHILDRDNTGELFF.

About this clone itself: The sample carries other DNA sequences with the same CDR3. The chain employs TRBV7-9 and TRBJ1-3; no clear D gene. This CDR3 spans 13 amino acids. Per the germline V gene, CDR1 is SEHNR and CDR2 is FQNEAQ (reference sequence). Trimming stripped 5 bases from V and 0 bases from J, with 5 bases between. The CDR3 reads CASSLSSGNTIYF. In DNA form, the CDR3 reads TGTGCCAGCAGCCTAAGCTCTGGAAACACCATATATTTT.

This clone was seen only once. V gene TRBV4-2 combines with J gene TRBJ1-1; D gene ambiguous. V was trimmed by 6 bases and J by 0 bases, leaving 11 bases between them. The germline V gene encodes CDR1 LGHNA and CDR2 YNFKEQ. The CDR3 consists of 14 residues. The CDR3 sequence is CASRYYAVNTEAFF. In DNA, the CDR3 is TGTGCCAGCAGGTACTACGCCGTGAACACTGAAGCTTTCTTT.

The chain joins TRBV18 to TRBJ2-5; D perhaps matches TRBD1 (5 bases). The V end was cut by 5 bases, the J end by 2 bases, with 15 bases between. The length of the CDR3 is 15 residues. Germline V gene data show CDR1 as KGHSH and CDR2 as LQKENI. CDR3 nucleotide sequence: TGTGCCAGCTCAGACATGGGGCAGGAGCAAGAGACCCAGTACTTC. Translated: CASSDMGQEQETQYF.

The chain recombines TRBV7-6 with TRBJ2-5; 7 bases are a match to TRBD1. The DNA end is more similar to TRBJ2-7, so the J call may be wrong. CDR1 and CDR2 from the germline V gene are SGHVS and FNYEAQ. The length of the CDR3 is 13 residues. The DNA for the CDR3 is TGTGCCAGCAGCTTAGCCACAGGGGTCGAGCAGTACTTC. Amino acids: CASSLATGVEQYF.

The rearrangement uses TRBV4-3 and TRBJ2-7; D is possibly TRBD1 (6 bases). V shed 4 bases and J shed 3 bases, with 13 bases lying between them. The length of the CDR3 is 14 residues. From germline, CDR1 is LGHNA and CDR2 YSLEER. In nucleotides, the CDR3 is TGCGCCAGCAGCCCCTCGGGACAACTCTACGAGCAGTACTTC. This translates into CASSPSGQLYEQYF.

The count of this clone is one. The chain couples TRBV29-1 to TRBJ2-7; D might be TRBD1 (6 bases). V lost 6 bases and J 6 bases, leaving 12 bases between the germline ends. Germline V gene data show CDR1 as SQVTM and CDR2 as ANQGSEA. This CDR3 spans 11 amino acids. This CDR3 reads CSVIQGPEQYF. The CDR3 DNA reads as TGCAGCGTCATACAGGGACCCGAGCAGTACTTC.

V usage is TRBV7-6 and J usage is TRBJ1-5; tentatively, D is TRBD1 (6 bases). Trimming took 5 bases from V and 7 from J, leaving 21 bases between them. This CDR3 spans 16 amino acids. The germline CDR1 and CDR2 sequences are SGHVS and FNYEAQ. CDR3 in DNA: TGTGCCAGCAGCCTAAGACTAGCGGGGGCCCACCAGCCCCAGCATTTT. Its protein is CASSLRLAGAHQPQHF.

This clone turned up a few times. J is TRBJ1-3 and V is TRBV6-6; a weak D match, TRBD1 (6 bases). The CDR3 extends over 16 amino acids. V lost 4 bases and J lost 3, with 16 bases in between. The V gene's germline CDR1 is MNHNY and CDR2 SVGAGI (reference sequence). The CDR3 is CASSSPGGRGGNTIYF. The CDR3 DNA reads TGTGCCAGCAGTTCCCCCGGGGGGCGCGGTGGAAACACCATATATTTT.

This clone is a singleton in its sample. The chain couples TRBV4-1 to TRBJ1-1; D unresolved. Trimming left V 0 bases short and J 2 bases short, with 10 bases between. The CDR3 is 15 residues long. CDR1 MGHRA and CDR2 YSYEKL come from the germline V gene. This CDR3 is CASSQDARQNTEAFF. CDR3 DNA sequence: TGCGCCAGCAGCCAAGATGCGCGGCAAAACACTGAAGCTTTCTTT.

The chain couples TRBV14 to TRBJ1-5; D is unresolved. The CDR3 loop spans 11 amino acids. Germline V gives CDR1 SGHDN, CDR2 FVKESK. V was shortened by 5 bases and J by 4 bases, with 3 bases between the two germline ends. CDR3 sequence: CASSSNQPQHF. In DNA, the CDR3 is TGTGCCAGCAGCTCGAATCAGCCCCAGCATTTT.